This entry lists 13 T cell receptor beta chains sequenced from one sample in a study of blood T cell repertoires in COVID-19. Using immunoSEQ multiplex PCR, the repertoire was profiled, and TCRdb retains in-frame clones only, with some absent. There are 400,000 to 500,000 clones in the sample; more than 80% occur only once, and over 1.3% lies in the top ten. The specimen sequenced was peripheral blood. The receptors stem from a woman between 25 and 40 years old with active or convalescent COVID-19.

The chain carries TRBV19 and TRBJ2-3; 10 bases are shared with TRBD2. Germline assignment: CDR1 LNHDA and CDR2 SQIVND (reference sequence). The trim removed 9 bases at V and 6 bases at J, leaving 9 bases unmatched. This CDR3 comprises 14 residues. The DNA for the CDR3 is TGTGCCAGCAAAATAGCGGGGGGATCGGATACGCAGTATTTT. This sequence encodes CASKIAGGSDTQYF.

The genes are TRBV19 and TRBJ2-7; D is possibly TRBD2 (6 bases). CDR1 is LNHDA, CDR2 SQIVND, per germline (reference sequence). Deletions cut 5 bases from V and 0 bases from J, with 11 bases between. This CDR3 is built from 14 residues. The CDR3 spells CASSVPSVSYEQYF. The CDR3 bases are TGTGCCAGTAGTGTCCCTAGCGTCTCCTACGAGCAGTACTTC.

This chain links TRBV29-1 with TRBJ1-4; no firm D call. V was clipped by 5 bases and J by 0 bases, with 4 bases between them. Per the germline V gene, CDR1 is SQVTM and CDR2 is ANQGSEA. The CDR3 is 12 amino acids. DNA for the CDR3: TGCAGCGTTTCAGCAACTAATGAAAAACTGTTTTTT. Translated: CSVSATNEKLFF.

The V and J genes are TRBV7-7 and TRBJ2-5; 10 nucleotides align to TRBD2. Trimming took 5 bases from V and 0 from J; bases not matched to a gene: 3. CDR1 and CDR2 from the germline V gene are SSHAT and FNYEAQ (reference sequence). The CDR3 totals 15 residues. The CDR3 region has the DNA TGTGCCAGCAGCGGTAGCGGGAGGAACCAAGAGACCCAGTACTTC. This sequence encodes CASSGSGRNQETQYF.

J is TRBJ1-1 and V is TRBV30; the D is unclear. Germline V gene lookup returns CDR1 GTSNPN and CDR2 SVGIG (reference sequence). V lost 4 bases and J 0 bases, leaving 15 bases between the germline ends. There are 15 residues in the CDR3. The CDR3 protein is CAWKRMNSMNTEAFF. In nucleotides, the CDR3 is TGTGCCTGGAAGAGGATGAATTCCATGAACACTGAAGCTTTCTTT.

The genes are TRBV27 and TRBJ2-2, with D maybe TRBD2 (6 bases). Trimming removed 2 bases at V and 4 bases at J, with 11 bases between. Germline assignment: CDR1 MNHEY and CDR2 SMNVEV (reference sequence). The length of the CDR3 is 15 residues. DNA for the CDR3: TGTGCCAGCAGTTTAAACCTAGCGCCCACCGGGGAGCTGTTTTTT. It translates to CASSLNLAPTGELFF.

This clone turned up a few times. The rearrangement links TRBV6-1 to TRBJ2-2, with TRBD2 as a possible D gene (5 bases). The length of the CDR3 is 15 residues. Trimming took 3 bases from V and 9 from J, leaving 17 bases between them. Germline-derived CDR1 and CDR2 are MNHNS and SASEGT. CDR3 bases: TGTGCCAGCAGTGATCCCGGGGAGTTACCTCGGGAGCTGTTTTTT. This codes for CASSDPGELPRELFF.

The chain recombines TRBV18 with TRBJ1-1; 9 bases align to TRBD1. V lost 6 bases to trimming and J lost 6 bases; unmatched junction nucleotides: 8. Germline CDR1 reads KGHSH; CDR2 reads LQKENI. The CDR3 length is 14 residues. The CDR3 spells CASSPTGGPPEAFF. The CDR3, as DNA: TGTGCCAGCTCCCCGACAGGGGGTCCTCCTGAAGCTTTCTTT.

V is TRBV7-8 and J is TRBJ2-3, with D possibly matching TRBD2 (6 bases). The CDR3 spans 14 residues. Germline lookup yields CDR1 SGHVS and CDR2 FQNEAQ. Trimming removed 4 bases at V and 2 bases at J, with 10 bases between. The CDR3 DNA sequence: TGTGCCAGCAGCTCACGGGGGACCACAGATACGCAGTATTTT. Protein product: CASSSRGTTDTQYF.

The chain employs TRBV2 and TRBJ1-3; weak D call: TRBD1 (6 bases). There are 16 residues in the CDR3. Trimming removed 5 bases at V and 4 bases at J, with 18 bases between. Per germline, CDR1 SNHLY and CDR2 FYNNEI. The DNA for the CDR3 is TGTGCCAGCAGTAAGGACAGCCCGTCTCTAGGAAACACCATATATTTT. Amino acid sequence: CASSKDSPSLGNTIYF.

The chain joins TRBV5-1 to TRBJ2-2; a possible D gene is TRBD1 (5 bases). V was pared by 4 bases and J by 0 bases, with 16 bases between. This CDR3 has 17 amino acids. Germline V CDR1 and CDR2: SGHRS, YFSETQ. The CDR3 protein is CASSPTQGVANTGELFF. Written as DNA, the CDR3 is TGCGCCAGCAGCCCCACCCAAGGGGTCGCGAACACCGGGGAGCTGTTTTTT. Drawing the rest from reference TRBV5-1 and TRBJ2-2, the complete variable domain is KAGVTQTPRYLIKTRGQQVTLSCSPISGHRSVSWYQQTPGQGLQFLFEYFSETQRNKGNFPGRFSGRQFSNSRSEMNVSTLELGDSALYLCASSPTQGVANTGELFFGEGSRLTVL.

The chain recombines TRBV5-6 with TRBJ1-2, with D uncertain. With 8 bases removed from V and 4 bases from J, the gap between germline ends came to 15 bases. This CDR3 region has 13 residues. CDR1 SGHDT and CDR2 YYEEEE come from the germline V gene. The CDR3 DNA follows: TGTGCCAGGGAACTTATACGGGGCTATGGCTACACCTTC. Translating gives CARELIRGYGYTF.

V gene TRBV27 combines with J gene TRBJ1-1; weak D call: TRBD1 (5 bases). Per the germline V gene, CDR1 is MNHEY and CDR2 is SMNVEV (reference sequence). V lost 4 bases and J 0 bases, leaving 9 bases between the germline ends. The CDR3 has 14 residues. This CDR3 is CASSSDSLNTEAFF. CDR3 sequence (DNA): TGTGCCAGCAGTTCTGACAGTTTGAACACTGAAGCTTTCTTT.